A single sample gave rise to the 19 T cell receptor beta chains below, sequenced in a study of blood T cell repertoires in COVID-19. The repertoire was sequenced with immunoSEQ multiplex PCR; TCRdb's copy has only in-frame clones and lacks some. The sample carries 35,000 to 45,000 clones, nearly 90% recorded once. Sequencing was done on a sample of peripheral blood. The receptors stem from a human donor in a cohort sampled during active COVID-19.

The V and J genes are TRBV4-1 and TRBJ2-1; TRBD1 agrees at 7 bases. This CDR3 has 16 amino acids. V shed 2 bases, J shed 4 bases, and the junction held 8 bases outside the gene matches. CDR1 and CDR2 from the germline V gene are MGHRA and YSYEKL. The CDR3 DNA sequence: TGCGCCAGCAGCCAATCCGGACAGGATATTTACAATGAGCAGTTCTTC. Encoded protein: CASSQSGQDIYNEQFF.

V and J are TRBV9 and TRBJ1-2, with TRBD1 identical over 9 bases. The ends lost 3 bases at V and 6 bases at J; junction bases unmatched: 3. The V gene's germline CDR1 is SGDLS and CDR2 YYNGEE. The CDR3 totals 13 residues. In DNA form, the CDR3 reads TGTGCCAGCAGCGCGGGACAGGGACATGGCTACACCTTC. This sequence encodes CASSAGQGHGYTF.

The rearrangement uses TRBV5-5 and TRBJ1-3; a weak D match, TRBD1 (5 bases). Germline lookup yields CDR1 SGHKS and CDR2 YYEKEE (reference sequence). V lost 4 bases to trimming and J lost 0 bases, with 11 bases between them. This CDR3 has 15 residues. The CDR3 sequence: CASSRGDGSGNTIYF. The CDR3 DNA is TGTGCCAGCAGCCGCGGGGACGGCTCTGGAAACACCATATATTTT.

The CDR3, as DNA: TGTGCCAGCAGTTTTGGGGAGGGGACTGAAGCTTTCTTT. Its translation is CASSFGEGTEAFF. V usage is TRBV12-3 or TRBV12-4 and J usage is TRBJ1-1; D may be TRBD1 (5 bases). V lost 3 bases and J lost 5, with 10 bases in between. This CDR3 comprises 13 residues.

V and J are TRBV27 and TRBJ2-5; 12 bases are a match to TRBD2. Germline V gives CDR1 MNHEY, CDR2 SMNVEV (reference sequence). This CDR3 contains 16 residues. The V segment lost 6 bases and the J segment 5 bases; nucleotides outside the gene matches: 10. CDR3 nucleotides: TGTGCCAGCAGCGTAATCGGACTAGCGGGGAAGGAGACCCAGTACTTC. It yields the protein CASSVIGLAGKETQYF.

The V and J genes are TRBV12-3 or TRBV12-4 and TRBJ2-1, with D possibly matching TRBD1 (5 bases). The CDR3 runs to 12 residues. With 9 bases removed from V and 4 bases from J, the gap between germline ends came to 10 bases. The CDR3 sequence is CASGTGYNEQFF. CDR3 nucleotide sequence: TGTGCCAGTGGAACAGGTTACAATGAGCAGTTCTTC.

This rearrangement joins TRBV7-9 to TRBJ1-5; D remains ambiguous. Germline CDR1 and CDR2: SEHNR and FQNEAQ (reference sequence). There are 17 residues in the CDR3. V was shortened by 4 bases and J by 0 bases, with 16 bases between the two germline ends. In DNA, the CDR3 is TGTGCCAGCAGCTCGAAAATTACTAAGAATAGCAATCAGCCCCAGCATTTT. Its protein is CASSSKITKNSNQPQHF.

The gene calls are TRBV5-1 and TRBJ1-4; 10 nucleotides align to TRBD1. CDR1 is SGHRS, CDR2 YFSETQ, per germline. CDR3 size: 14 residues. After removal of 1 base from V and 8 bases from J, the junction contained 2 bases not matched to a gene. The CDR3 coding sequence is TGCGCCAGCAGCTTGCGGGACAGGGGAGAAAAACTGTTTTTT. Translation: CASSLRDRGEKLFF. Full variable domain (outside the CDR3, taken from reference TRBV5-1 and TRBJ1-4): KAGVTQTPRYLIKTRGQQVTLSCSPISGHRSVSWYQQTPGQGLQFLFEYFSETQRNKGNFPGRFSGRQFSNSRSEMNVSTLELGDSALYLCASSLRDRGEKLFFGSGTQLSVL.

This chain's CDR3 is CASSQHQTSPGTSKGNEQFF. For the CDR3, the DNA is TGCGCCAGCAGCCAACACCAAACTAGTCCCGGGACTTCCAAGGGCAATGAGCAGTTCTTC. V usage is TRBV4-1 and J usage is TRBJ2-1; D possibly corresponds to TRBD2 (6 bases). Germline CDR1 and CDR2: MGHRA and YSYEKL. Trimming removed 2 bases at V and 6 bases at J, with 29 bases between. This CDR3 has 20 amino acids.

The CDR3 spells CASRRAPDGNQPQHF. The CDR3 DNA sequence: TGTGCCAGCAGGAGGGCTCCTGACGGCAATCAGCCCCAGCATTTT. V and J are TRBV10-3 and TRBJ1-5; D unclear. The CDR3 is made up of 15 amino acids. Germline CDR1 reads ENHRY; CDR2 reads SYGVKD. Deletions cut 10 bases from V and 2 bases from J, with 18 bases between.

The chain uses TRBV9 and TRBJ2-3; perhaps TRBD1 as D (5 bases). V was trimmed by 0 bases and J by 2 bases, leaving 7 bases between them. The CDR3 length is 14 residues. CDR1 is SGDLS, CDR2 YYNGEE, per germline. CDR3 DNA: TGTGCCAGCAGCGTAGTTGGGGCCACAGATACGCAGTATTTT. Amino acid sequence: CASSVVGATDTQYF.

This clone was seen once. The J gene is TRBJ2-7, the V gene TRBV11-3; 9 bases are a match to TRBD1. J gave up 4 bases and V 2 bases, and 6 bases lay outside the gene matches. From germline, CDR1 is SGHNT and CDR2 YENEEA. The CDR3 is 15 amino acids. Here the CDR3 DNA reads TGTGCCAGCAGCTTATCGGGACAGGGAGGGTACGAGCAGTACTTC. Encoded protein: CASSLSGQGGYEQYF. Combining the CDR3 with reference TRBV11-3 and TRBJ2-7 gives the whole variable domain EAGVVQSPRYKIIEKKQPVAFWCNPISGHNTLYWYLQNLGQGPELLIRYENEEAVDDSQLPKDRFSAERLKGVDSTLKIQPAELGDSAVYLCASSLSGQGGYEQYFGPGTRLTVT.

This clone was seen once. The chain has TRBV7-8 and TRBJ2-5, with D perhaps matching TRBD2 (7 bases). Between the trimmed V and J ends, which lost 1 base and 5 bases, there was a span of 11 bases. CDR1 and CDR2 from the germline V gene are SGHVS and FQNEAQ. The CDR3 length is 14 residues. CDR3 sequence: CASSLGGGQETQYF. As DNA, the CDR3 is TGTGCCAGCAGCTTAGGGGGGGGGCAGGAGACCCAGTACTTC.

This sequence joins TRBV2 and TRBJ1-1, with 7 bases that match TRBD1. This CDR3 is 14 amino acids long. Trimming took 7 bases from V and 4 from J; bases not matched to a gene: 9. CDR1 and CDR2 (germline): SNHLY, FYNNEI. CDR3 in amino acids: CASTPQGGGTEAFF. CDR3 DNA sequence: TGTGCCAGCACTCCCCAGGGGGGAGGCACTGAAGCTTTCTTT. Supplemented by reference TRBV2 and TRBJ1-1, the full variable domain reads EPEVTQTPSHQVTQMGQEVILRCVPISNHLYFYWYRQILGQKVEFLVSFYNNEISEKSEIFDDQFSVERPDGSNFTLKIRSTKLEDSAMYFCASTPQGGGTEAFFGQGTRLTVV.

The chain recombines TRBV19 with TRBJ2-2; 7 nucleotides line up with TRBD2. V shed 5 bases, J shed 4 bases, and the junction held 10 bases outside the gene matches. The germline V gene has CDR1 LNHDA and CDR2 SQIVND (reference sequence). The CDR3 runs 16 residues. The CDR3: CASSPEALAFTGELFF. DNA for the CDR3: TGTGCCAGTAGTCCAGAGGCACTAGCGTTCACCGGGGAGCTGTTTTTT.

The rearrangement links TRBV7-9 to TRBJ1-2; TRBD1 is a possible D gene (6 bases). In germline, CDR1 is SEHNR, CDR2 FQNEAQ (reference sequence). This CDR3 is built from 14 residues. V was pared by 1 base and J by 8 bases, with 14 bases between. Here the CDR3 reads CASSLGPGAGGYTF. Written as DNA, the CDR3 is TGTGCCAGCAGCTTAGGGCCAGGGGCAGGGGGCTACACCTTC.

The gene calls are TRBV30 and TRBJ2-7; tentatively, D is TRBD1 (6 bases). This CDR3 spans 15 amino acids. CDR1 and CDR2 from the germline V gene are GTSNPN and SVGIG (reference sequence). V lost 3 bases to trimming and J lost 0 bases, with 15 bases between them. For the CDR3, the DNA is TGTGCCTGGAGCCCAACGACAGGTATCTCCTACGAGCAGTACTTC. Its protein product is CAWSPTTGISYEQYF. Variable domain in full (rest from reference TRBV30 and TRBJ2-7): SQTIHQWPATLVQPVGSPLSLECTVEGTSNPNLYWYRQAAGRGLQLLFYSVGIGQISSEVPQNLSASRPQDRQFILSSKKLLLSDSGFYLCAWSPTTGISYEQYFGPGTRLTVT.

Only one count was recorded for this clone. The chain carries TRBV5-1 and TRBJ2-3; 7 nucleotides align to TRBD2. V was clipped by 4 bases and J by 2 bases; unmatched bases: 7. The CDR3 contains 15 residues. CDR1 and CDR2 (germline): SGHRS, YFSETQ. CDR3 sequence reads: CASSPGGSTTDTQYF. CDR3 nucleotide sequence: TGCGCCAGCAGCCCGGGGGGATCAACCACAGATACGCAGTATTTT.

The gene calls are TRBV10-1 and TRBJ1-2; D gene ambiguous. The CDR3 sequence is 14 residues long. Germline V gene data show CDR1 as WNHNN and CDR2 as SYGVQD (reference sequence). Deletions cut 3 bases from V and 8 bases from J, with 16 bases between. The CDR3 region has the DNA TGCGCCAGCAGTGATCCCCTGCCTCCCCGGGGCTACACCTTC. Protein product: CASSDPLPPRGYTF.